Below, 22 T cell receptor beta chains from the same sample are listed, as sequenced in a study of early T cells in non-severe SARS-CoV-2 infection. TCRdb recomputed calls from the 5' RACE reads with MiXCR, one row per CDR3 protein. The sample lists 55,000 to 75,000 distinct CDR3 sequences; 12% were seen once. The sequenced material came from whole blood. The origin of the receptors is an adult who was a healthcare worker with PCR-confirmed SARS-CoV-2 infection or an uninfected control (not recorded which).

This clonotype was picked up a small number of times. This sequence joins TRBV5-1 and TRBJ2-2; D is unresolved. Deletions cut 0 bases from V and 2 bases from J, with 14 bases between. Germline assignment: CDR1 SGHRS and CDR2 YFSETQ. The CDR3 has 17 residues. The CDR3 DNA reads as TGCGCCAGCAGCTTGGTGAGGCGTCTCCTAAACACCGGGGAGCTGTTTTTT. This gives the protein CASSLVRRLLNTGELFF.

This clonotype was found a few times. This rearrangement joins TRBV28 to TRBJ2-1; D not certain. This CDR3 region has 12 residues. V was cut by 4 bases and J by 8 bases, with 9 bases left in between. Germline loops: CDR1 MDHEN, CDR2 SYDVKM. The CDR3 region is CASSSTWDEQFF. CDR3 in DNA: TGTGCCAGCAGTTCCACCTGGGATGAGCAGTTCTTC.

This clonotype was seen at least ten times. The chain couples TRBV6-2 or TRBV6-3 to TRBJ2-5; D gene ambiguous. The CDR3 sequence is 11 residues long. The V end lost 5 bases, the J end lost 3 bases, and 4 bases lay between the germline ends. The germline V gene has CDR1 MNHEY and CDR2 SVGEGT. CDR3: CASSRKETQYF. Here the CDR3 DNA reads TGTGCCAGCAGTCGCAAAGAGACCCAGTACTTC.

The chain has TRBV6-4 and TRBJ2-3; TRBD2 matches at 12 bases. Trimming took 3 bases from V and 6 from J; bases not matched to a gene: 7. CDR1 is MRHNA and CDR2 is SNTAGT in the germline V gene. The CDR3 has 16 amino acids. The CDR3 nucleotides read TGTGCCAGCAGTGAAGCTAGCGGGGGGGCATTGGATACGCAGTATTTT. This encodes CASSEASGGALDTQYF.

This clonotype was found a few times. This chain connects TRBV2 to TRBJ2-5; 7 bases match TRBD1. Germline-derived CDR1 and CDR2 are SNHLY and FYNNEI. The CDR3 loop spans 18 amino acids. The ends lost 4 bases at V and 1 base at J; junction bases unmatched: 15. The CDR3 DNA follows: TGTGCCAGCAGTGGCCCTACCCGACAGGGTGGCCTCCAAGAGACCCAGTACTTC. Encoded protein: CASSGPTRQGGLQETQYF. The whole variable domain, filled in from reference TRBV2 and TRBJ2-5, reads EPEVTQTPSHQVTQMGQEVILRCVPISNHLYFYWYRQILGQKVEFLVSFYNNEISEKSEIFDDQFSVERPDGSNFTLKIRSTKLEDSAMYFCASSGPTRQGGLQETQYFGPGTRLLVL.

The table lists this clonotype with many counts. The chain is built from TRBV7-3 and TRBJ2-3; D unresolved. V was trimmed by 3 bases and J by 10 bases, leaving 14 bases between them. The CDR3 is 13 residues long. CDR1 is SGHTA, CDR2 FQGTGA, per germline. The CDR3 region is CASSFGSLRAQYF. The CDR3 nucleotides read TGTGCCAGCAGCTTCGGATCCCTTCGGGCGCAGTATTTT. Looking up the rest from reference TRBV7-3 and TRBJ2-3 gives the full variable domain: GAGVSQTPSNKVTEKGKYVELRCDPISGHTALYWYRQSLGQGPEFLIYFQGTGAADDSGLPNDRFFAVRPEGSVSTLKIQRTERGDSAVYLCASSFGSLRAQYFGPGTRLTVL.

This clonotype has ten or more counts. The rearrangement joins TRBV9 to TRBJ2-3, with TRBD2 matching over 9 bases. Germline lookup yields CDR1 SGDLS and CDR2 YYNGEE. The length of the CDR3 is 15 residues. J was trimmed by 2 bases and V by 3 bases; bases with no gene match: 4. The CDR3 bases are TGTGCCAGCAGCGACCCTAGCGGGGACACAGATACGCAGTATTTT. Translation: CASSDPSGDTDTQYF.

The chain has TRBV3-1 and TRBJ2-1; D is uncertain. V lost 2 bases, J lost 9 bases, and 5 bases lay in between. Germline V CDR1 and CDR2: LGHDT, YNNKEL (reference sequence). The CDR3 has 11 residues. CDR3 amino acids: CASSQRTEQFF. The CDR3 nucleotides read TGTGCCAGCAGCCAAAGGACTGAGCAGTTCTTC.

CDR3 sequence reads: CSARAGTAWDSPLHF. For the CDR3, the DNA is TGCAGTGCTAGGGCAGGGACGGCCTGGGATTCACCCCTCCACTTT. This chain connects TRBV20-1 to TRBJ1-6; a possible D gene is TRBD1 (5 bases). Trimming took off 3 bases at V and 8 bases at J, with 17 bases between the two ends. CDR3 size: 15 residues. Germline V gives CDR1 DFQATT, CDR2 SNEGSKA (reference sequence).

This clonotype was seen at least ten times. The chain has TRBV10-2 and TRBJ1-4; D remains unclear. The V gene's germline CDR1 is WSHSY and CDR2 SAAADI. The V end lost 8 bases, the J end lost 4 bases, and 14 bases lay between the germline ends. The CDR3 is made up of 14 amino acids. CDR3 DNA: TGCGCCAGCGGAACCGGGTCCTTTAATGAAAAACTGTTTTTT. Translation gives CASGTGSFNEKLFF.

This clonotype was seen many times. The chain is built from TRBV19 and TRBJ2-7; D might be TRBD2 (5 bases). Trimming took 4 bases from V and 0 from J, leaving 10 bases between them. Germline values: CDR1 LNHDA, CDR2 SQIVND (reference sequence). The CDR3 length is 14 residues. CDR3 bases: TGTGCCAGTAGTACGACGGGGAGCTCCTACGAGCAGTACTTC. It specifies CASSTTGSSYEQYF.

This clonotype was observed at least ten times. This chain connects TRBV20-1 to TRBJ2-1; tentatively, D is TRBD1 (5 bases). The CDR3 loop spans 15 amino acids. V was trimmed by 3 bases and J by 7 bases, leaving 19 bases between them. Germline CDR1 is DFQATT and CDR2 is SNEGSKA (reference sequence). The CDR3 DNA follows: TGCAGTGCTAGTAATGTCAGGGTCCGCCTTAATGAGCAGTTCTTC. Residues: CSASNVRVRLNEQFF.

A few counts support this clonotype. The chain carries TRBV5-6 and TRBJ2-6, with D perhaps matching TRBD2 (5 bases). Germline CDR1 reads SGHDT; CDR2 reads YYEEEE. The V end was cut by 2 bases, the J end by 0 bases, with 15 bases between. The CDR3 is made up of 18 amino acids. The DNA for the CDR3 is TGTGCCAGCAGCTTTGGCGCCGGACTGCTCTCTGGGGCCAACGTCCTGACTTTC. Its translation: CASSFGAGLLSGANVLTF. The full variable domain, rest sourced from reference TRBV5-6 and TRBJ2-6, is DAGVTQSPTHLIKTRGQQVTLRCSPKSGHDTVSWYQQALGQGPQFIFQYYEEEERQRGNFPDRFSGHQFPNYSSELNVNALLLGDSALYLCASSFGAGLLSGANVLTFGAGSRLTVL.

The rearrangement uses TRBV5-1 and TRBJ1-2; the match to TRBD1 covers 8 bases. The V segment lost 3 bases and the J segment 7 bases; nucleotides outside the gene matches: 8. The CDR3 extends over 14 amino acids. Germline V gives CDR1 SGHRS, CDR2 YFSETQ. In DNA form, the CDR3 reads TGCGCCAGCAGCTCGACAGGGGTCTCGTCTGGCTACACCTTC. It yields the protein CASSSTGVSSGYTF.

This sequence joins TRBV3-1 and TRBJ1-2, with D uncertain. Trimming took 0 bases from V and 3 from J, leaving 5 bases between them. Germline V gene lookup returns CDR1 LGHDT and CDR2 YNNKEL (reference sequence). CDR3 length: 13 amino acids. This chain's CDR3 is CASSQDGYYGYTF. The DNA of the CDR3 is TGTGCCAGCAGCCAAGACGGGTACTATGGCTACACCTTC.

The gene calls are TRBV5-4 and TRBJ1-2; 7 positions agree with TRBD1. There are 14 residues in the CDR3. The ends lost 0 bases at V and 8 bases at J; junction bases unmatched: 7. The V gene's germline CDR1 is SGHNT and CDR2 YYREEE (reference sequence). This CDR3 is CASSLGRQGRGYTF. DNA of the CDR3: TGTGCCAGCAGCTTGGGCCGACAGGGACGGGGCTACACCTTC.

This clonotype showed up many times. V is TRBV11-2 and J is TRBJ2-3; a weak D match, TRBD1 (6 bases). Per germline, CDR1 SGHAT and CDR2 FQNNGV. This CDR3 has 14 residues. V was pared by 4 bases and J by 2 bases, with 10 bases between. CDR3 bases: TGTGCCAGCAGCTCGAGGGGGTACACAGATACGCAGTATTTT. Its protein product is CASSSRGYTDTQYF.

This clonotype was counted at least ten times. This chain uses TRBV11-2 with TRBJ1-6; TRBD1 matches at 9 bases. Germline CDR1 reads SGHAT; CDR2 reads FQNNGV. Losses at the gene ends were 5 bases for V and 9 bases for J; bases not matched to a gene: 5. The CDR3 spans 14 residues. The CDR3 protein is CASSRTGGRSPLHF. The CDR3 DNA is TGTGCCAGCAGCCGAACAGGGGGCCGTTCACCCCTCCACTTT.

There are a few counts of this clonotype. The V call is TRBV11-2, the J call TRBJ2-3; D gene ambiguous. The V gene lost 6 bases and the J gene lost 7 bases, with 17 bases spanning the gap. CDR3 length: 14 amino acids. CDR1 is SGHAT and CDR2 is FQNNGV in the germline V gene. The CDR3 region is CASSSSLDRHTQYF. In nucleotides, the CDR3 is TGTGCCAGCAGTTCCTCCCTGGATCGCCATACGCAGTATTTT.

This clonotype occurred a few times. The chain joins TRBV11-2 to TRBJ1-6; D is uncertain. Germline V lookup: CDR1 SGHAT, CDR2 FQNNGV. The CDR3 spans 13 residues. V shed 4 bases and J shed 7 bases, with 8 bases lying between them. The CDR3 protein is CASSSILNSPLHF. DNA for the CDR3: TGTGCCAGCAGCTCGATTCTGAATTCACCCCTCCACTTT.

To note about this clonotype: The junction shows a germline mismatch at one end, possibly a read error. The genes are TRBV24-1 and TRBJ1-1; D is perhaps TRBD1 (6 bases). The CDR3 length is 20 residues. The germline CDR1 and CDR2 sequences are KGHDR and SFDVKD. CDR3 DNA sequence: TGTGCCACCAGTGATTTGCAATATCGGGGGGGGCTTCCCCGGAACGCTGAAGCTTTCTTT. Translation: CATSDLQYRGGLPRNAEAFF.

This clonotype was recorded at least ten times. The germline gene is not matched at one end of the junction; a read error may be the cause. The chain employs TRBV7-7 and TRBJ2-5; D possibly corresponds to TRBD2 (5 bases). CDR1 and CDR2 from the germline V gene are SSHAT and FNYEAQ (reference sequence). The CDR3 covers 15 residues. The CDR3 is CASSLGLGVQETQYF. For the CDR3, the DNA is TGTGCTAGCAGCTTAGGGCTGGGAGTCCAAGAGACCCAGTACTTC.